The 27 T cell receptor beta chains below come from one sample, sequenced in a study of technical replicates of blood from four donors. Some clones are missing from TCRdb's copy, which holds only in-frame ones; the method was immunoSEQ multiplex PCR. The sample shows roughly 90,000 clones, around 96% of them seen only once. Sequencing was performed on T cells isolated from PBMCs. The receptors come from a human donor in good health.

The chain has TRBV13 and TRBJ2-5; D might be TRBD2 (5 bases). In germline, CDR1 is PRHDT, CDR2 FYEKMQ (reference sequence). The V end was cut by 4 bases, the J end by 5 bases, with 8 bases between. The CDR3 has 12 amino acids. In DNA, the CDR3 is TGTGCCAGCAGCTCAACGGGGGAGACCCAGTACTTC. It yields the protein CASSSTGETQYF.

V gene TRBV5-4 combines with J gene TRBJ1-2; 7 positions match TRBD1. The CDR3 is 17 residues long. J gave up 3 bases and V 1 base, and 12 bases lay outside the gene matches. In germline, CDR1 is SGHNT, CDR2 YYREEE (reference sequence). The CDR3 reads CASSLTPGQSNDYGYTF. The DNA for the CDR3 is TGTGCCAGCAGCTTGACGCCGGGACAGTCCAACGACTATGGCTACACCTTC.

The chain couples TRBV27 to TRBJ1-1, with 8 bases identical to TRBD1. The germline CDR1 and CDR2 sequences are MNHEY and SMNVEV (reference sequence). Germline trimming cut 0 bases from V and 5 bases from J; bases unmatched to any gene: 17. The CDR3 spans 19 residues. As DNA, the CDR3 is TGTGCCAGCAGTTTATCTGGAGATTTCAGGGGGCTGAGGGGTACTGAAGCTTTCTTT. Translating gives CASSLSGDFRGLRGTEAFF.

This chain uses TRBV28 with TRBJ1-2; no firm D call. Germline CDR1 reads MDHEN; CDR2 reads SYDVKM. The V and J ends lost 5 bases and 2 bases respectively, with 15 bases between them. The CDR3 is made up of 15 amino acids. The DNA for the CDR3 is TGTGCCAGCAGTCCCCTTGGGGAGGAGAACTATGGCTACACCTTC. Protein: CASSPLGEENYGYTF.

The gene calls are TRBV15 and TRBJ2-2; D is perhaps TRBD1 (5 bases). The CDR3 extends over 17 amino acids. Germline CDR1 and CDR2: LNHNV and YYDKDF (reference sequence). Trimming left V 0 bases short and J 3 bases short, with 14 bases between. The DNA of the CDR3 is TGTGCCACCAGCAGAGATCAAGGGGCAGGGCACACCGGGGAGCTGTTTTTT. Protein: CATSRDQGAGHTGELFF.

The rearrangement uses TRBV6-4 and TRBJ2-1; 10 positions match TRBD1. The CDR3 runs 16 residues. In germline, CDR1 is MRHNA, CDR2 SNTAGT. Trimming at V came to 4 bases and at J to 8 bases, leaving 11 bases not matched to a gene. In nucleotides, the CDR3 is TGTGCCAGCAGTGTAGTAGGGACAGGGGTTTTCGATGAGCAGTTCTTC. It encodes CASSVVGTGVFDEQFF.

The rearrangement joins TRBV28 to TRBJ2-7, with D possibly being TRBD2 (6 bases). The germline V gene encodes CDR1 MDHEN and CDR2 SYDVKM. V shed 8 bases and J shed 2 bases, with 10 bases lying between them. This CDR3 is built from 12 residues. CDR3 bases: TGTGCCAGCGCGGACTACACCTACGAGCAGTACTTC. Translated, it gives CASADYTYEQYF.

The chain combines TRBV29-1 with TRBJ2-7, with TRBD2 as a possible D gene (5 bases). The CDR3 covers 11 residues. V gave up 8 bases and J gave up 6 bases, with 14 bases separating them. In germline, CDR1 is SQVTM, CDR2 ANQGSEA. The CDR3 coding sequence is TGCAGCTTGCGGGTAAAAAGCGAGCAGTACTTC. Its protein product is CSLRVKSEQYF.

The chain couples TRBV18 to TRBJ2-3; D call uncertain. The CDR3 extends over 13 amino acids. V gave up 3 bases and J gave up 2 bases, with 6 bases separating them. Germline CDR1 is KGHSH and CDR2 is LQKENI. CDR3 coding DNA: TGTGCCAGCTCACCCCCCCTCACAGATACGCAGTATTTT. This sequence encodes CASSPPLTDTQYF.

The gene calls are TRBV5-6 and TRBJ2-7, with a possible D match to TRBD2 (5 bases). Germline V gene data show CDR1 as SGHDT and CDR2 as YYEEEE. The CDR3 runs 14 residues. V lost 2 bases to trimming and J lost 3 bases, with 12 bases between them. CDR3 bases: TGTGCCAGCAGCTTTTGGACTTTAAGCTACGAGCAGTACTTC. It translates to CASSFWTLSYEQYF.

The chain links TRBV7-9 to TRBJ2-3; D is uncertain. Trimming cost V 1 base and J 6 bases, with 11 bases left between them. Germline V lookup: CDR1 SEHNR, CDR2 FQNEAQ (reference sequence). This CDR3 is built from 14 residues. Here the CDR3 DNA reads TGTGCCAGCAGCTTAGGAAGGTCGAGGGATACGCAGTATTTT. It translates to CASSLGRSRDTQYF.

The rearrangement links TRBV7-9 to TRBJ2-1, with TRBD1 matching 8 bases. V lost 1 base, J lost 5 bases, and 10 bases stayed unmatched. The CDR3 contains 17 residues. The V gene's germline CDR1 is SEHNR and CDR2 FQNEAQ (reference sequence). CDR3 in amino acids: CASSLVGQGALHNEQFF. The CDR3 DNA reads TGTGCCAGCAGCTTAGTGGGCCAGGGGGCGCTGCACAATGAGCAGTTCTTC. Complete variable domain (other parts from reference TRBV7-9 and TRBJ2-1): DTGVSQNPRHKITKRGQNVTFRCDPISEHNRLYWYRQTLGQGPEFLTYFQNEAQLEKSRLLSDRFSAERPKGSFSTLEIQRTEQGDSAMYLCASSLVGQGALHNEQFFGPGTRLTVL.

The rearrangement uses TRBV5-4 and TRBJ2-1, with a tentative D call TRBD2 (6 bases). The CDR3 length is 16 residues. The V end lost 0 bases, the J end lost 0 bases, and 10 bases lay between the germline ends. Germline CDR1 SGHNT, CDR2 YYREEE (reference sequence). This CDR3 reads CASSLAEGNSYNEQFF. The CDR3 DNA is TGTGCCAGCAGCTTGGCGGAGGGGAACTCCTACAATGAGCAGTTCTTC.

This sequence joins TRBV4-1 and TRBJ2-7, with 9 nucleotides matching TRBD2. The CDR3 is 14 amino acids. The V segment lost 4 bases and the J segment 6 bases; nucleotides outside the gene matches: 7. Germline CDR1 is MGHRA and CDR2 is YSYEKL. CDR3 residues: CASSPTGTSPEQYF. CDR3 DNA: TGCGCCAGCAGCCCCACCGGGACTAGCCCCGAGCAGTACTTC.

The gene calls are TRBV30 and TRBJ1-4, with a possible D match to TRBD1 (5 bases). The CDR3 loop spans 14 amino acids. Germline V lookup: CDR1 GTSNPN, CDR2 SVGIG (reference sequence). The V end was cut by 4 bases, the J end by 7 bases, with 16 bases between. The CDR3 DNA reads as TGTGCCTGGATCGGTGGCAGGGCCCCTGAAAAACTGTTTTTT. It specifies CAWIGGRAPEKLFF.

The chain links TRBV7-6 to TRBJ2-6; TRBD1 aligns across 7 bases. Losses at the gene ends were 1 base for V and 0 bases for J; bases not matched to a gene: 0. CDR1 is SGHVS and CDR2 is FNYEAQ in the germline V gene. The CDR3 is 16 residues long. CDR3 nucleotide sequence: TGTGCCAGCAGCTTAGGACAGGGCTCTGGGGCCAACGTCCTGACTTTC. It specifies CASSLGQGSGANVLTF.

J is TRBJ2-3 and V is TRBV5-1; TRBD1 agrees at 8 bases. Trimming cost V 0 bases and J 2 bases; bases outside gene matches: 5. Germline CDR1 SGHRS, CDR2 YFSETQ. This CDR3 contains 16 residues. This CDR3 reads CASSLDGQGHTDTQYF. In nucleotides, the CDR3 is TGCGCCAGCAGCTTGGACGGACAGGGCCACACAGATACGCAGTATTTT.

The chain uses TRBV9 and TRBJ1-4, with 9 bases aligning to TRBD1. CDR3 size: 16 residues. Germline CDR1 SGDLS, CDR2 YYNGEE. The J segment lost 7 bases and the V segment lost 1 base, leaving 8 bases of the junction unmatched. The CDR3 here is CASSVSSGTGSEKLFF. The CDR3 nucleotides are TGTGCCAGCAGCGTAAGTTCAGGGACAGGGTCTGAAAAACTGTTTTTT.

This rearrangement joins TRBV9 to TRBJ2-2; no clear D. The V end was cut by 5 bases, the J end by 7 bases, with 6 bases between. The germline gives CDR1 SGDLS, CDR2 YYNGEE. The CDR3 runs 11 residues. The CDR3 DNA reads TGTGCCAGCAGTAGTTACGGGGAGCTGTTTTTT. Translation: CASSSYGELFF.

The J gene is TRBJ2-3, the V gene TRBV25-1; TRBD1 matches 7 bases. Per germline, CDR1 MGHDK and CDR2 SYGVNS. Unmatched junction bases numbered 6, after V lost 2 bases and J lost 4 bases. This CDR3 comprises 15 residues. The CDR3 region has the DNA TGTGCCAGCAGTGAAAAGGGGGCTGGGGCAGATACGCAGTATTTT. This encodes CASSEKGAGADTQYF.

The chain couples TRBV19 to TRBJ2-1; 7 positions agree with TRBD2. Germline loops: CDR1 LNHDA, CDR2 SQIVND (reference sequence). V gave up 8 bases and J gave up 7 bases; unmatched junction bases: 11. The CDR3 covers 14 residues. The CDR3 loop reads CASSYGTKWNEQFF. CDR3 coding DNA: TGTGCCAGTTCATACGGGACTAAGTGGAATGAGCAGTTCTTC.

J is TRBJ1-1 and V is TRBV11-2; a weak D match, TRBD1 (6 bases). The CDR3 loop spans 15 amino acids. CDR1 is SGHAT, CDR2 FQNNGV, per germline. Trimming removed 6 bases at V and 3 bases at J, with 17 bases between. The CDR3 coding sequence is TGTGCCAGCAGATTTAACAACAGGGACGACACTGAAGCTTTCTTT. It specifies CASRFNNRDDTEAFF.

Turning to this clone: Other DNA sequences of this sample code for an identical CDR3. The chain combines TRBV6-5 with TRBJ1-1; D remains unclear. Germline V gene sequence: CDR1 MNHEY, CDR2 SVGAGI. Trimming left V 6 bases short and J 1 base short, with 9 bases between. CDR3 length equals 13 residues. The chain's CDR3 is CASSLDRNTEAFF. The CDR3 nucleotides are TGTGCCAGCAGCCTAGATAGGAACACTGAAGCTTTCTTT.

The chain has TRBV20-1 and TRBJ2-3; the D gene is possibly TRBD2 (5 bases). The CDR3 has 11 residues. Trimming left V 5 bases short and J 6 bases short, with 9 bases between. From germline, CDR1 is DFQATT and CDR2 SNEGSKA (reference sequence). CDR3 DNA sequence: TGCAGTGCTCCCCGAGGGGATACGCAGTATTTT. Its translation is CSAPRGDTQYF.

The gene calls are TRBV5-1 and TRBJ2-2; TRBD2 agrees at 10 bases. Germline CDR1 is SGHRS and CDR2 is YFSETQ. With 2 bases clipped from V and 5 bases from J, the junction kept 9 bases outside the gene matches. The CDR3 has 17 amino acids. The CDR3 DNA sequence: TGCGCCAGCAGCTTCCAAGCGGGAGGGAGAGGGACCGGGGAGCTGTTTTTT. Encoded protein: CASSFQAGGRGTGELFF.

This clone was seen once. The chain recombines TRBV4-1 with TRBJ2-1, with D possibly TRBD2 on 5 matching bases. Per the germline V gene, CDR1 is MGHRA and CDR2 is YSYEKL. The CDR3 consists of 14 residues. Trimming pared 3 bases from V and 9 bases from J, leaving 15 bases between. The CDR3, as DNA: TGCGCCAGCAGCCATCCCGTTCGGGGTGCTGAGCAGTTCTTC. This sequence encodes CASSHPVRGAEQFF.

This clone was detected only once. This chain connects TRBV11-2 to TRBJ1-5, with D maybe TRBD1 (5 bases). Per the germline V gene, CDR1 is SGHAT and CDR2 is FQNNGV. The CDR3 runs 14 residues. Deletions cut 5 bases from V and 3 bases from J, with 11 bases between. The CDR3 region is CASSPPTDNQPQHF. CDR3 nucleotides: TGTGCCAGCAGCCCCCCGACAGACAATCAGCCCCAGCATTTT.